This TCR beta chain was recorded in a study of blood T cell repertoires in COVID-19. On the study more broadly: Sample material is recorded as cDNA or gDNA derived from T cells, B-cell-depleted T cells, or PBMCs.

V was cut by 0 bases and J by 4 bases, with 4 bases left in between. The CDR3 is 11 amino acids. Germline V CDR1 and CDR2: DFQATT, SNEGSKA (reference sequence). Original processing notes: Estimates of nucleated cell counts were drawn from the amplification of reference gene primers. Only in-frame clones appear in the TCRdb table, and some are missing; sequencing was by immunoSEQ multiplex PCR. That table gives V, J and clone size, and the DNA gave D and trimming. The sample holds 300,000 to 450,000 clones, around 87% seen once. The Seattle patients, enrolled during active infection, were followed longitudinally.

The TCR sequence derives from a woman aged 55-75 years with COVID-19, enrolled during active disease. J is TRBJ2-7 and V is TRBV20-1; no clear D gene. Sequenced input: peripheral blood. The CDR3 nucleotides are TGCAGTGCTAGAGACCAATACGAGCAGTACTTC. This codes for CSARDQYEQYF.